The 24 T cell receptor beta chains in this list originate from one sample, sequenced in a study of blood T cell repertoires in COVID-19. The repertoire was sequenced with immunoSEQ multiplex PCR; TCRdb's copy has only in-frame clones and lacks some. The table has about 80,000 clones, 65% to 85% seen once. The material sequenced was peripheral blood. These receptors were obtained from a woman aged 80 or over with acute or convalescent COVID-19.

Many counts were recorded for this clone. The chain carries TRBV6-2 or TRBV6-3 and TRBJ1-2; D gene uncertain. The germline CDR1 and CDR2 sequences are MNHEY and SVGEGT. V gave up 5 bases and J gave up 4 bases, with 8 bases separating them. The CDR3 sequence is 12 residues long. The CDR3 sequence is CASSPQFYGYTF. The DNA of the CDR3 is TGTGCCAGCAGTCCACAGTTCTATGGCTACACCTTC.

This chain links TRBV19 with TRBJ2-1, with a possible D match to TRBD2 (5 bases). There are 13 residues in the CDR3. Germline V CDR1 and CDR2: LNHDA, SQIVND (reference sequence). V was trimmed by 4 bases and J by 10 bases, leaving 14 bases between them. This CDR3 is CASSNVDFGEQFF. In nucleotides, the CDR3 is TGTGCCAGTAGTAACGTGGACTTCGGGGAGCAGTTCTTC.

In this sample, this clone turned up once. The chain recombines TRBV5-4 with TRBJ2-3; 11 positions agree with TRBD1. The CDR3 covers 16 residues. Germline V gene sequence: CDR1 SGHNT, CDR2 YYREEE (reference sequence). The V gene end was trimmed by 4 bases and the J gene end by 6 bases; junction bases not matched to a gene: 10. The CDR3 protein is CASSVPGQGVADTQYF. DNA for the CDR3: TGTGCCAGCAGCGTACCGGGACAGGGGGTTGCGGATACGCAGTATTTT.

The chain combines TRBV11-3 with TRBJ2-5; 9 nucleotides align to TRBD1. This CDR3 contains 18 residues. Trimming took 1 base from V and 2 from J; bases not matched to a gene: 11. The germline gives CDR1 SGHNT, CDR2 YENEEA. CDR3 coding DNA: TGTGCCAGCAGCTTAGGAGGCCTATCGACAGGGGGTCAAGAGACCCAGTACTTC. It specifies CASSLGGLSTGGQETQYF.

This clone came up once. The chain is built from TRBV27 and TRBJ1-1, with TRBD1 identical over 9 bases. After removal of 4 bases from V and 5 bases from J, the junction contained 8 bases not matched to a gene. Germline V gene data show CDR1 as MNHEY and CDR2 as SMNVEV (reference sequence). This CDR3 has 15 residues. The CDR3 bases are TGTGCCAGCAGTTCTATACAGGGGGCCTGGACTGAAGCTTTCTTT. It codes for CASSSIQGAWTEAFF.

CDR3 bases: TGTGCCAGCATGAGGACAGGCGAACCCGGGGAGCTGTTTTTT. Encoded protein: CASMRTGEPGELFF. The chain couples TRBV5-6 to TRBJ2-2, with 7 bases aligning to TRBD1. This CDR3 comprises 14 residues. V was clipped by 6 bases and J by 6 bases; unmatched bases: 8. Per germline, CDR1 SGHDT and CDR2 YYEEEE.

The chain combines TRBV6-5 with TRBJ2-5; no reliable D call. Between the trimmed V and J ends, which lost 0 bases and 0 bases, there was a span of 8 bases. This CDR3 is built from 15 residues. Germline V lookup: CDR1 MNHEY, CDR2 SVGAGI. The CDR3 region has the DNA TGTGCCAGCAGTTACTCTAGACTTTACCAAGAGACCCAGTACTTC. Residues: CASSYSRLYQETQYF.

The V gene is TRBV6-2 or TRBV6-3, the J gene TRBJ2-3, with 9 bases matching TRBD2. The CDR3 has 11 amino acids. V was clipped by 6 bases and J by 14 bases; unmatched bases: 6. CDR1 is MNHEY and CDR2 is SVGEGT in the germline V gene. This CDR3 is CASSSGTSLYF. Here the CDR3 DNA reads TGTGCCAGCAGCTCCGGGACTAGCCTGTATTTT.

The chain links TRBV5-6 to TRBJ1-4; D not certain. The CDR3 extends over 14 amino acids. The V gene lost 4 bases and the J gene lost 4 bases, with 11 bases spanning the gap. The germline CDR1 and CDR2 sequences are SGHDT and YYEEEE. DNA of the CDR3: TGTGCCAGCAGCCCCGACGGGAGTAATGAAAAACTGTTTTTT. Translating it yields CASSPDGSNEKLFF.

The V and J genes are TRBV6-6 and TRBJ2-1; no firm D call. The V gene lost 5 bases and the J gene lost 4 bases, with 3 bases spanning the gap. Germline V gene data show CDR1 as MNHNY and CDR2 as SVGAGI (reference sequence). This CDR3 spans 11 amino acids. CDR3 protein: CASSPYNEQFF. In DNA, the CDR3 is TGTGCCAGCAGTCCATACAATGAGCAGTTCTTC.

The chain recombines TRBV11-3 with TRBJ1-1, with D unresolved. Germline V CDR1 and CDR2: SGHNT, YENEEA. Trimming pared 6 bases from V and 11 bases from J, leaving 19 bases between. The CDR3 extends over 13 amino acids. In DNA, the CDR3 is TGTGCCAGCAGGCTCCCCACTTTGGGCCAGGCTTTCTTT. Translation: CASRLPTLGQAFF.

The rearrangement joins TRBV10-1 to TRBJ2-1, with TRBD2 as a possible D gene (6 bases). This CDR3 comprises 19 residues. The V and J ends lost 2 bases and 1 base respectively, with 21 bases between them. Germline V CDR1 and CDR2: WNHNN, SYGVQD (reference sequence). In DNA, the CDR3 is TGCGCCAGCAGTGAGATGGGACGCCCGGGACTTGGTTCCTACAATGAGCAGTTCTTC. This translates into CASSEMGRPGLGSYNEQFF.

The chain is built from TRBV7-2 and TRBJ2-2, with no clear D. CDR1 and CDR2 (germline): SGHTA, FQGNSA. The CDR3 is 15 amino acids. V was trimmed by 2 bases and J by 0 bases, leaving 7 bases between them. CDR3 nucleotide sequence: TGTGCCAGCAGCTTATACAGCTCGAACACCGGGGAGCTGTTTTTT. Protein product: CASSLYSSNTGELFF.

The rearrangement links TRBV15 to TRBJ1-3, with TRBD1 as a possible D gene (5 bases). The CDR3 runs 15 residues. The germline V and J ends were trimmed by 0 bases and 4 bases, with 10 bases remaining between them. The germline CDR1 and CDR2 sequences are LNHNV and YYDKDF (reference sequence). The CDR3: CATSRDRVEGNTIYF. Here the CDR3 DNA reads TGTGCCACCAGCAGAGACAGGGTAGAAGGAAACACCATATATTTT.

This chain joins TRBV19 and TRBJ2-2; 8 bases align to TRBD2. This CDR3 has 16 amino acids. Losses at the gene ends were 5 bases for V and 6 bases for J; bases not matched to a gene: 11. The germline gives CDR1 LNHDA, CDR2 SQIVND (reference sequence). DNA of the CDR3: TGTGCCAGTAGTCCCCCGGGAGGGGGGGCCGCCGGGGAGCTGTTTTTT. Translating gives CASSPPGGGAAGELFF. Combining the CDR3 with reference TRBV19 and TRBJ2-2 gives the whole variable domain DGGITQSPKYLFRKEGQNVTLSCEQNLNHDAMYWYRQDPGQGLRLIYYSQIVNDFQKGDIAEGYSVSREKKESFPLTVTSAQKNPTAFYLCASSPPGGGAAGELFFGEGSRLTVL.

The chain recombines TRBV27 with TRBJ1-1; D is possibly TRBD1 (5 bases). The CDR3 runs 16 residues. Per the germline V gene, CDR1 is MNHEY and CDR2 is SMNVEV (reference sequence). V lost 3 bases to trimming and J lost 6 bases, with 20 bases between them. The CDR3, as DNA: TGTGCCAGCAGTTTCTCGTCCGCTAAGGGGTCCCCTGAAGCTTTCTTT. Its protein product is CASSFSSAKGSPEAFF.

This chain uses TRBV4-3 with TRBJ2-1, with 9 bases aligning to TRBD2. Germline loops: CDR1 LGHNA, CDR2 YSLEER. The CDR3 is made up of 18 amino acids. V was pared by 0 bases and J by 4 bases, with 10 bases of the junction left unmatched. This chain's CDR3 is CASSQDPTSSGGYNEQFF. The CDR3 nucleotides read TGCGCCAGCAGCCAAGATCCCACGAGTAGCGGGGGTTACAATGAGCAGTTCTTC.

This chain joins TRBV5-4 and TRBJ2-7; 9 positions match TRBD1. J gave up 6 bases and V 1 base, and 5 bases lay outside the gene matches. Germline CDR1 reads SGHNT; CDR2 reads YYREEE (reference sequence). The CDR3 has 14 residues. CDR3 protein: CASSLIRTGAEQYF. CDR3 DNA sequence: TGTGCCAGCAGCTTGATTAGGACAGGGGCCGAGCAGTACTTC.

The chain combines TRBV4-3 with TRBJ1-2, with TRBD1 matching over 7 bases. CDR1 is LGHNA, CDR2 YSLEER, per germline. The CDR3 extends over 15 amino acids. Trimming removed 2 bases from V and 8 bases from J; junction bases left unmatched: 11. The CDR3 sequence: CASSQRQGIMEGYTF. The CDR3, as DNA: TGCGCCAGCAGCCAACGACAGGGTATCATGGAGGGCTACACCTTC.

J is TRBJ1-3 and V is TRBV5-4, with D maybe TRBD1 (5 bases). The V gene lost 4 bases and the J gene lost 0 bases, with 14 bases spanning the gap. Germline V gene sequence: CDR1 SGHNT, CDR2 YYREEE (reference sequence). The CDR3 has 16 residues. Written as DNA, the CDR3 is TGTGCCAGCAGCCTTCGGGACTGGGACTCTGGAAACACCATATATTTT. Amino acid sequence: CASSLRDWDSGNTIYF.

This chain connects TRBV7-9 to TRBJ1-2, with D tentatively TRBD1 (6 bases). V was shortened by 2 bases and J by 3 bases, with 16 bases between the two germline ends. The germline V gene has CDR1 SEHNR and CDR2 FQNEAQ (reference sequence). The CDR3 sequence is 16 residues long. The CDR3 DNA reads TGTGCCAGCAGCTTATCGGGGGGCTTTGAGGACTATGGCTACACCTTC. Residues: CASSLSGGFEDYGYTF.

The CDR3 reads CASSPQASIGNQPQHF. The CDR3 DNA is TGTGCCAGTAGTCCCCAGGCCTCGATAGGCAATCAGCCCCAGCATTTT. The chain combines TRBV19 with TRBJ1-5; the D is unclear. The CDR3 is 16 residues long. Germline V gene sequence: CDR1 LNHDA, CDR2 SQIVND (reference sequence). V lost 5 bases and J 2 bases, leaving 16 bases between the germline ends.

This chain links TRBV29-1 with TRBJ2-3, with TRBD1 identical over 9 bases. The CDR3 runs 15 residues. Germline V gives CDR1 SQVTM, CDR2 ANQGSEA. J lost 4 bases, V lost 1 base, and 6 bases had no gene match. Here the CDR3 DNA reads TGCAGCGTTGAAGGGGGACAGGGTTACGCAGATACGCAGTATTTT. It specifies CSVEGGQGYADTQYF.

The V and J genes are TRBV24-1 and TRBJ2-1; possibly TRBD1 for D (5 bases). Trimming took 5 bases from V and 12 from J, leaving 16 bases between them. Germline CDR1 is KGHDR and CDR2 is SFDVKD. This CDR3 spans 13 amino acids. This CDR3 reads CATSGAGKGGQFF. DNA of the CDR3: TGTGCCACCAGTGGGGCAGGGAAGGGCGGGCAGTTCTTC.